The sample holds many counts of the clone carrying this T cell receptor (beta chain). Out of 7.5 to 10 ml of fresh peripheral blood, PBMCs were obtained. These data are taken from a study of Graves' ophthalmopathy and Graves' hyperthyroidism. The CDR3 covers 14 residues. V shed 7 bases and J 4 bases; nucleotides not matched to a gene: 10. The V gene's germline CDR1 is SQVTM and CDR2 ANQGSEA. Researchers took RNA transcripts and amplified TCR beta CDR3 regions from them. After a first-round RT-PCR with HTBI primers, a second-round multiplex PCR was run. TCRdb re-called the multiplex PCR reads through MiXCR, storing one row per CDR3 protein. The data show 300,000 to 400,000 distinct CDR3 sequences, 17% seen once.

The source is an adult man with Graves' ophthalmopathy. Sequencing was done on a sample of peripheral blood. This chain connects TRBV29-1 to TRBJ2-5, with 9 bases identical to TRBD1. This CDR3 reads CSAVHRGLGETQYF. CDR3 coding DNA: TGCAGCGCAGTTCACAGGGGGCTGGGAGAGACCCAGTACTTC. The full variable domain, rest sourced from reference TRBV29-1 and TRBJ2-5, is SAVISQKPSRDICQRGTSLTIQCQVDSQVTMMFWYRQQPGQSLTLIATANQGSEATYESGFVIDKFPISRPNLTFSTLTVSNMSPEDSSIYLCSAVHRGLGETQYFGPGTRLLVL.